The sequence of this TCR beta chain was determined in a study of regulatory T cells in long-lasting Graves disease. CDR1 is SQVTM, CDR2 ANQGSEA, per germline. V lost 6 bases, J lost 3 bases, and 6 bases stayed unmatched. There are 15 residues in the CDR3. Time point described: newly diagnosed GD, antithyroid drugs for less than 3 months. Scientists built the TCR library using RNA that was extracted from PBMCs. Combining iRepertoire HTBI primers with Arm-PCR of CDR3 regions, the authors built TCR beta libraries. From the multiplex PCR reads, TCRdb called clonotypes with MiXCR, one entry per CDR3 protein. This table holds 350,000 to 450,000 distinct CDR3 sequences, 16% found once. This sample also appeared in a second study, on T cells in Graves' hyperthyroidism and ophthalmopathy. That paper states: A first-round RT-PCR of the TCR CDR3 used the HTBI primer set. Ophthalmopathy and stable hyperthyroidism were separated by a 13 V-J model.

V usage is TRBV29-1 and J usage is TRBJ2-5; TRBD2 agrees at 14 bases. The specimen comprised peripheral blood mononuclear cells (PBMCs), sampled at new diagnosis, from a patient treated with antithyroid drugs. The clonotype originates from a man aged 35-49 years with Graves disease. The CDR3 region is CSVPTSGGAKETQYF. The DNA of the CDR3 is TGCAGCGTCCCGACTAGCGGGGGGGCTAAAGAGACCCAGTACTTC.